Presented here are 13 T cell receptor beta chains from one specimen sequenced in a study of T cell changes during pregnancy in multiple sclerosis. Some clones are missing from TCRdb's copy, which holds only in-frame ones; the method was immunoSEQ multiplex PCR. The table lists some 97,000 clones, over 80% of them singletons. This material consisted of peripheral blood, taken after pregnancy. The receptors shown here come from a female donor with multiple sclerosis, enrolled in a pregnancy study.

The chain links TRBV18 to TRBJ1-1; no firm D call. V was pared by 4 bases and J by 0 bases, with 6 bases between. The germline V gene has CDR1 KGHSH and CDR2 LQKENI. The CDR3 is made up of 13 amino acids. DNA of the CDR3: TGTGCCAGCTCACGGCAGATGAACACTGAAGCTTTCTTT. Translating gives CASSRQMNTEAFF. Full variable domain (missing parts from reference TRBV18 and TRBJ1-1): NAGVMQNPRHLVRRRGQEARLRCSPMKGHSHVYWYRQLPEEGLKFMVYLQKENIIDESGMPKERFSAEFPKEGPSILRIQQVVRGDSAAYFCASSRQMNTEAFFGQGTRLTVV.

The CDR3 DNA sequence: TGTGCCAGCAGCCCTAGAAAGGCAGATCTGACCGGGGAGCTGTTTTTT. This sequence encodes CASSPRKADLTGELFF. This sequence joins TRBV5-4 and TRBJ2-2; no clear D gene. The CDR3 length is 16 residues. V lost 4 bases and J 5 bases, leaving 18 bases between the germline ends. Germline CDR1 SGHNT, CDR2 YYREEE (reference sequence).

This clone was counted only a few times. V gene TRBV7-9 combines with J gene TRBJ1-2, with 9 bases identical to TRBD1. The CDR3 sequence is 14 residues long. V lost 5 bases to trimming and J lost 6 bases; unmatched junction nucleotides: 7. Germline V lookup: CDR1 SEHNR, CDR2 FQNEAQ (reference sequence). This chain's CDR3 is CASSPGTGRNGYTF. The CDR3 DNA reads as TGTGCCAGCAGCCCCGGGACAGGGAGAAATGGCTACACCTTC.

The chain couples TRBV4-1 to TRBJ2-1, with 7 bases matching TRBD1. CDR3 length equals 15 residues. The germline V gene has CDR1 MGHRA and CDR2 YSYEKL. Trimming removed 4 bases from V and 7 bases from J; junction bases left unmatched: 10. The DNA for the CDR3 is TGCGCCAGCAGCCCCCGACAGGGTGAGGAGAATGAGCAGTTCTTC. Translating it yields CASSPRQGEENEQFF.

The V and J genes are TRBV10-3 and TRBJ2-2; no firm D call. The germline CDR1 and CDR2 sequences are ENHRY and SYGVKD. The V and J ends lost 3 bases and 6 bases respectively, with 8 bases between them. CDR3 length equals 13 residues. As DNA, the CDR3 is TGTGCCATCAGTGATCTGGCTTCCGGGGAGCTGTTTTTT. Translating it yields CAISDLASGELFF.

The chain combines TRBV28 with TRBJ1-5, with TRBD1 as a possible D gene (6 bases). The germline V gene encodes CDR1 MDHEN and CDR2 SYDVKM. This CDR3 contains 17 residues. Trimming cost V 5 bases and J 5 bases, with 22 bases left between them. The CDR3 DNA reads TGTGCCAGCAGTACTCATGACAGGTTGGTAGCCCATCAGCCCCAGCATTTT. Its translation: CASSTHDRLVAHQPQHF.

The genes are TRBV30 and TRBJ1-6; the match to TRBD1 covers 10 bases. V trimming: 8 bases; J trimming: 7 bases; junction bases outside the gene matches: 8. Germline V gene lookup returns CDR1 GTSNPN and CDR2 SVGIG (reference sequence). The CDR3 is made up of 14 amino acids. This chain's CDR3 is CAVHSDRGNSPLHF. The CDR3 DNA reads TGTGCCGTTCATTCGGACAGGGGGAATTCACCCCTCCACTTT.

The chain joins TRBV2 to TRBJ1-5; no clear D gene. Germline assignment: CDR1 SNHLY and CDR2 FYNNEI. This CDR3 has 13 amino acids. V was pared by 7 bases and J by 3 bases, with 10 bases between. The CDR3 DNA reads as TGTGCCAGCATGGGCAGGATCAATCAGCCCCAGCATTTT. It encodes CASMGRINQPQHF.

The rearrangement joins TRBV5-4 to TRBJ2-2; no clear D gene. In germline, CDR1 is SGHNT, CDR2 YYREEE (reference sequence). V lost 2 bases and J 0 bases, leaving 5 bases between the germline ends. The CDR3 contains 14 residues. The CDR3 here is CASSFVSNTGELFF. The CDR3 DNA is TGTGCCAGCAGCTTCGTGTCGAACACCGGGGAGCTGTTTTTT.

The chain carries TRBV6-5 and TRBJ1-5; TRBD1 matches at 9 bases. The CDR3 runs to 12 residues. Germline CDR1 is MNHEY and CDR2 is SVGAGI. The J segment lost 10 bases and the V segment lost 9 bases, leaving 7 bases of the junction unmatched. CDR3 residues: CASGQGPRPQHF. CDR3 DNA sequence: TGTGCCAGTGGACAGGGGCCCCGACCCCAGCATTTT.

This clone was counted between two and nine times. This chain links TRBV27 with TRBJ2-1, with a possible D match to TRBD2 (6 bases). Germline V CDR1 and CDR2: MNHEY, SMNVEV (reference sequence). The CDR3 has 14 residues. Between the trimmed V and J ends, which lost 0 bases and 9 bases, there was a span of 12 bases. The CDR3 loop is CASSLSSRETEQFF. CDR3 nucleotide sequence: TGTGCCAGCAGTTTATCCTCCCGGGAGACTGAGCAGTTCTTC.

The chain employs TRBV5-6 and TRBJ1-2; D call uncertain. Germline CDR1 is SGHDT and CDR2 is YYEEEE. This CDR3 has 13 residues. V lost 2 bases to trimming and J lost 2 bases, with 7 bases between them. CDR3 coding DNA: TGTGCCAGCAGCTTTATTTCCAACTATGGCTACACCTTC. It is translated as CASSFISNYGYTF.

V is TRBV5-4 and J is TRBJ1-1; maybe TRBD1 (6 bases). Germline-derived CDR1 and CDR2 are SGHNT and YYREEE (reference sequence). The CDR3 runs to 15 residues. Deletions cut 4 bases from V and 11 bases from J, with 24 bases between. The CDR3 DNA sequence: TGTGCCAGCAGCCCCGAACAGGGACTTCCCGGGGGGGCTTTCTTT. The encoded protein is CASSPEQGLPGGAFF. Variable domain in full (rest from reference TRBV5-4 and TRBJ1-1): ETGVTQSPTHLIKTRGQQVTLRCSSQSGHNTVSWYQQALGQGPQFIFQYYREEENGRGNFPPRFSGLQFPNYSSELNVNALELDDSALYLCASSPEQGLPGGAFFGQGTRLTVV.